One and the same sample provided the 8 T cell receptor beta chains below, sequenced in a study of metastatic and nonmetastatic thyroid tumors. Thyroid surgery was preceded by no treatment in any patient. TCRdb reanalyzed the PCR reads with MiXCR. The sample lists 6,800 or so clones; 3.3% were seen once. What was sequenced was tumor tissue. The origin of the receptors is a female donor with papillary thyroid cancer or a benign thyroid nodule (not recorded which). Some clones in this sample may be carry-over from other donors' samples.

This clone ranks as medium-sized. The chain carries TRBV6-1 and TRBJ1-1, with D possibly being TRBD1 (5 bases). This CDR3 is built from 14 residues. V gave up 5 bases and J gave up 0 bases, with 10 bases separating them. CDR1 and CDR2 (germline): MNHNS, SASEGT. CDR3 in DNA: TGTGCCAGCAGTCGCGGCAGGGTGAACACTGAAGCTTTCTTT. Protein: CASSRGRVNTEAFF.

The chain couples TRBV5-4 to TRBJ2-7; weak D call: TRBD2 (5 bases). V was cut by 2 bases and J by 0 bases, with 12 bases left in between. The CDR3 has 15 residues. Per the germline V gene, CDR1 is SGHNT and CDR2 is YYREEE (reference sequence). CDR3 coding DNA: TGTGCCAGCAGCTTAGGACGGGATTCCTCCTACGAGCAGTACTTC. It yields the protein CASSLGRDSSYEQYF. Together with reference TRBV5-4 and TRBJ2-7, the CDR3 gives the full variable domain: ETGVTQSPTHLIKTRGQQVTLRCSSQSGHNTVSWYQQALGQGPQFIFQYYREEENGRGNFPPRFSGLQFPNYSSELNVNALELDDSALYLCASSLGRDSSYEQYFGPGTRLTVT.

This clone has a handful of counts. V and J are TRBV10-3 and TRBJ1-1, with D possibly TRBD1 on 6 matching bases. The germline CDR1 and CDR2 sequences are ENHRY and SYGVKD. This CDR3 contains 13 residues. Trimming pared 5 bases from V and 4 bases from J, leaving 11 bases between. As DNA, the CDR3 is TGTGCCATCAGTACCCGGGGGCCCACTGAAGCTTTCTTT. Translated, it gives CAISTRGPTEAFF.

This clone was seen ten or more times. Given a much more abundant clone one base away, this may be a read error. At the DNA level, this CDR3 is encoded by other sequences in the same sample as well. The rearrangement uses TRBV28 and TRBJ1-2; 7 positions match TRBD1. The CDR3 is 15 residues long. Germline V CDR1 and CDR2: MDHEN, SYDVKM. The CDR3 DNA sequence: TGTGCCAGCAGTTTAAGACAGGGTGGACGTTATGGCTACACCTTT. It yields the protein CASSLRQGGRYGYTF.

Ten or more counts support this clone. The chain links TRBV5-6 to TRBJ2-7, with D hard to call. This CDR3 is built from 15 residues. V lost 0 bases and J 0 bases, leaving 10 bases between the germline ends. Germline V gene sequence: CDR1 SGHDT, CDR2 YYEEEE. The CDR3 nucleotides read TGTGCCAGCAGCTTGGTCGGCACATACTCCTACGAGCAGTACTTC. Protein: CASSLVGTYSYEQYF. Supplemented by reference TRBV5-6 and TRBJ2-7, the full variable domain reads DAGVTQSPTHLIKTRGQQVTLRCSPKSGHDTVSWYQQALGQGPQFIFQYYEEEERQRGNFPDRFSGHQFPNYSSELNVNALLLGDSALYLCASSLVGTYSYEQYFGPGTRLTVT.

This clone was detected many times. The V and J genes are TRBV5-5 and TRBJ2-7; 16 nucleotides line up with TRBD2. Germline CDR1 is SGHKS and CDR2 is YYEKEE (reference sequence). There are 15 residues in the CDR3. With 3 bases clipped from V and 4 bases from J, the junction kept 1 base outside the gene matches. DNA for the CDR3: TGTGCCAGCAGCTCGGGACTAGCGGGAGGGTACGAGCAGTACTTC. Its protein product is CASSSGLAGGYEQYF. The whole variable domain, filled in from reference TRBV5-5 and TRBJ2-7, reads DAGVTQSPTHLIKTRGQQVTLRCSPISGHKSVSWYQQVLGQGPQFIFQYYEKEERGRGNFPDRFSARQFPNYSSELNVNALLLGDSALYLCASSSGLAGGYEQYFGPGTRLTVT.

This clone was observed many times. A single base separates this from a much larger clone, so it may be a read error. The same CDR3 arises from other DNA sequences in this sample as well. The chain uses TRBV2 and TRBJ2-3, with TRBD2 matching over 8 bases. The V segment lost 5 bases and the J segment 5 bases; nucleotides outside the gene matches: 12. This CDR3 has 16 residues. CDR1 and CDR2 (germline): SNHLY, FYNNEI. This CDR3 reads CASSRTSGSGIDTQYF. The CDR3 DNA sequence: TGTGCCAGCAGTCGGACGAGCGGGAGCGGAATAGATACGCAGTATTTT.

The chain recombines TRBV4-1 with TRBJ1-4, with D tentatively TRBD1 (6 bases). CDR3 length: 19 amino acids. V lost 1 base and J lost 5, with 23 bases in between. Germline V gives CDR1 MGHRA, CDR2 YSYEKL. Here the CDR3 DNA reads TGCGCCAGCAGCCAAGCCTACTTTCCCCGGGGGGCCAACAATGAAAAACTGTTTTTT. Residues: CASSQAYFPRGANNEKLFF.